The subject of this entry is one T cell receptor beta chain. This sample is drawn from a study of blood T cell repertoires in COVID-19. On the study more broadly: Samples representing acute and convalescent COVID-19 were sourced from the United States, Italy and Spain. T cells, B-cell-depleted T cells, or PBMCs provided the cDNA or gDNA that served as material.

Study processing details: Reference gene primer amplification in the assay estimated nucleated cell counts. Assay: immunoSEQ multiplex PCR; the TCRdb copy retains only in-frame clones and omits some. The V and J calls and clone size were taken over from that table, and D and trimming were inferred from the DNA. The table has approximately 59,000 clones, roughly 77% seen once; the top ten hold less than 20%. The CDR3 length is 14 residues. The germline V and J ends were trimmed by 7 bases and 0 bases, with 9 bases remaining between them. Germline V gene sequence: CDR1 LNHDA, CDR2 SQIVND (reference sequence).

The receptor was isolated from an elderly man with acute or convalescent COVID-19. Sample: peripheral blood. The chain carries TRBV19 and TRBJ2-2; the D gene is possibly TRBD1 (6 bases). The CDR3 here is CASNRQANTGELFF. DNA of the CDR3: TGTGCCAGTAATAGACAGGCGAACACCGGGGAGCTGTTTTTT.